This entry lists 17 T cell receptor beta chains sequenced from one sample in a study of cytomegalovirus exposure and HLA in healthy donors. The primer mix had 60 Vbeta and 13 Jbeta primers. Method: immunoSEQ multiplex PCR; TCRdb's copy keeps in-frame clones and lacks some. The sample has 100,000 to 130,000 clones; about 74% are singletons. The sequenced material came from PBMCs. Receptor source: a woman between 40 and 50 years old in good health and CMV-seropositive.

The rearrangement links TRBV19 to TRBJ1-5, with no clear D. Germline V gives CDR1 LNHDA, CDR2 SQIVND (reference sequence). Trimming left V 5 bases short and J 3 bases short, with 11 bases between. The CDR3 totals 14 residues. CDR3 bases: TGTGCCAGTAGTTCAGACAATAACAATCAGCCCCAGCATTTT. Translation: CASSSDNNNQPQHF.

The chain employs TRBV10-3 and TRBJ2-2; possible D gene TRBD2, 6 bases. Germline values: CDR1 ENHRY, CDR2 SYGVKD. V was pared by 2 bases and J by 0 bases, with 10 bases between. The CDR3 contains 16 residues. CDR3 sequence (DNA): TGTGCCATCAGTGAGCCCGGGGGTACGAACACCGGGGAGCTGTTTTTT. It encodes CAISEPGGTNTGELFF.

V gene TRBV10-1 combines with J gene TRBJ1-5; D uncertain. The CDR3 loop spans 13 amino acids. The V gene lost 7 bases and the J gene lost 3 bases, with 10 bases spanning the gap. Germline loops: CDR1 WNHNN, CDR2 SYGVQD (reference sequence). The CDR3 sequence is CASKEQLNQPQHF. CDR3 DNA sequence: TGCGCCAGCAAGGAACAGCTCAATCAGCCCCAGCATTTT.

V is TRBV6-5 and J is TRBJ2-7, with a possible D match to TRBD2 (6 bases). V was cut by 10 bases and J by 0 bases, with 16 bases left in between. This CDR3 is 14 amino acids long. Germline V gives CDR1 MNHEY, CDR2 SVGAGI. The CDR3 coding sequence is TGTGCCACCCTCGGGCCCGGGAGCTCCTACGAGCAGTACTTC. As protein: CATLGPGSSYEQYF.

The J gene is TRBJ1-1, the V gene TRBV5-5; weak D call: TRBD1 (5 bases). The germline V gene encodes CDR1 SGHKS and CDR2 YYEKEE (reference sequence). The CDR3 has 16 amino acids. V lost 0 bases, J lost 1 base, and 13 bases lay in between. The CDR3, as DNA: TGTGCCAGCAGCTTGGCCTGGGGGGGGACGAACACTGAAGCTTTCTTT. It is translated as CASSLAWGGTNTEAFF.

This sequence joins TRBV15 and TRBJ1-2; D remains ambiguous. The CDR3 sequence is 13 residues long. Germline V gene data show CDR1 as LNHNV and CDR2 as YYDKDF (reference sequence). V was shortened by 0 bases and J by 8 bases, with 10 bases between the two germline ends. The chain's CDR3 is CATSREEGLGYTF. The DNA for the CDR3 is TGTGCCACCAGCAGAGAAGAGGGCTTAGGCTACACCTTC.

The chain uses TRBV7-9 and TRBJ1-2; 8 nucleotides line up with TRBD1. Germline V gene data show CDR1 as SEHNR and CDR2 as FQNEAQ (reference sequence). Unmatched junction bases numbered 9, after V lost 5 bases and J lost 7 bases. This CDR3 region has 14 residues. The CDR3 DNA follows: TGTGCCAGCAGCCGGGGACAGGAGAGTTTTGGCTACACCTTC. Encoded protein: CASSRGQESFGYTF.

As concerns this clone: Compared with germline, one end of the junction differs, possibly owing to a read error. J is TRBJ2-5 and V is TRBV7-7, with 8 bases identical to TRBD2. The CDR3 runs to 15 residues. CDR1 and CDR2 (germline): SSHAT, FNYEAQ (reference sequence). In DNA form, the CDR3 reads TGTGCTAGCAGCCCAGCGGGGGCCGGGGGAGAGACCCAGTACTTC. Amino acid sequence: CASSPAGAGGETQYF.

The chain links TRBV19 to TRBJ2-2; 14 nucleotides line up with TRBD2. This CDR3 comprises 18 residues. Looked up from germline, CDR1 is LNHDA and CDR2 is SQIVND (reference sequence). The V and J ends lost 6 bases and 6 bases, in that order; junction bases with no gene match: 12. CDR3 nucleotide sequence: TGTGCCAGTAGCCCTTTCGGACTAGCGGGGGGTCCTTCCGGGGAGCTGTTTTTT. It encodes CASSPFGLAGGPSGELFF. Together with reference TRBV19 and TRBJ2-2, the CDR3 gives the full variable domain: DGGITQSPKYLFRKEGQNVTLSCEQNLNHDAMYWYRQDPGQGLRLIYYSQIVNDFQKGDIAEGYSVSREKKESFPLTVTSAQKNPTAFYLCASSPFGLAGGPSGELFFGEGSRLTVL.

The V and J genes are TRBV18 and TRBJ2-1; 13 positions match TRBD2. CDR1 and CDR2 (germline): KGHSH, LQKENI. V was pared by 3 bases and J by 6 bases, with 2 bases of the junction left unmatched. CDR3 length: 15 amino acids. The CDR3 DNA is TGTGCCAGCTCACCCGGACTAGCGGGGGCCAATGAGCAGTTCTTC. Translated: CASSPGLAGANEQFF.

The V gene is TRBV7-8, the J gene TRBJ2-3; D might be TRBD1 (6 bases). The CDR3 totals 15 residues. The germline V and J ends were trimmed by 2 bases and 0 bases, with 9 bases remaining between them. In germline, CDR1 is SGHVS, CDR2 FQNEAQ. This CDR3 is CASSLRQASTDTQYF. Here the CDR3 DNA reads TGTGCCAGCAGCTTACGACAGGCCAGCACAGATACGCAGTATTTT.

The rearrangement uses TRBV7-9 and TRBJ1-2; 8 bases match TRBD1. This CDR3 region has 12 residues. The trim removed 5 bases at V and 7 bases at J, leaving 3 bases unmatched. Germline lookup yields CDR1 SEHNR and CDR2 FQNEAQ (reference sequence). CDR3 coding DNA: TGTGCCAGCAGCGGACAGGGATCTGGCTACACCTTC. It translates to CASSGQGSGYTF.

The V call is TRBV19, the J call TRBJ2-6; weak D call: TRBD2 (5 bases). V lost 8 bases and J 0 bases, leaving 26 bases between the germline ends. Germline V gives CDR1 LNHDA, CDR2 SQIVND (reference sequence). The CDR3 sequence is 20 residues long. The CDR3 loop reads CASQHHRSAGSPSGANVLTF. CDR3 coding DNA: TGTGCCAGTCAACACCATAGAAGCGCGGGCAGCCCCTCTGGGGCCAACGTCCTGACTTTC.

The chain combines TRBV19 with TRBJ1-1, with TRBD1 matching over 8 bases. The CDR3 sequence is 14 residues long. V trimming: 7 bases; J trimming: 1 base; junction bases outside the gene matches: 5. CDR1 is LNHDA and CDR2 is SQIVND in the germline V gene (reference sequence). As DNA, the CDR3 is TGTGCCAGTAACAGTGGACAGGGGAACACTGAAGCTTTCTTT. It translates to CASNSGQGNTEAFF. The full variable domain, rest sourced from reference TRBV19 and TRBJ1-1, is DGGITQSPKYLFRKEGQNVTLSCEQNLNHDAMYWYRQDPGQGLRLIYYSQIVNDFQKGDIAEGYSVSREKKESFPLTVTSAQKNPTAFYLCASNSGQGNTEAFFGQGTRLTVV.

This clone was seen a few times. The V call is TRBV6-1, the J call TRBJ1-2; D perhaps matches TRBD1 (6 bases). Germline V CDR1 and CDR2: MNHNS, SASEGT. The CDR3 extends over 14 amino acids. The germline V and J ends were trimmed by 6 bases and 1 base, with 12 bases remaining between them. CDR3 in DNA: TGTGCCAGCAGGCCCTCCAGGGGTAACTATGGCTACACCTTC. Translation gives CASRPSRGNYGYTF.

V usage is TRBV6-5 and J usage is TRBJ2-5, with 9 bases that match TRBD2. Germline trimming cut 3 bases from V and 5 bases from J; bases unmatched to any gene: 4. CDR3 length: 14 residues. CDR1 is MNHEY and CDR2 is SVGAGI in the germline V gene. CDR3 nucleotides: TGTGCCAGCAGTTATGGACTAGCGAGTGAGACCCAGTACTTC. The encoded protein is CASSYGLASETQYF.

V is TRBV5-6 and J is TRBJ2-5; maybe TRBD2 (5 bases). This CDR3 is built from 15 residues. V dropped 4 bases and J dropped 5 bases, with 18 bases sitting between them. Germline CDR1 reads SGHDT; CDR2 reads YYEEEE. CDR3 amino acids: CASSPFRGVMETQYF. The CDR3, as DNA: TGTGCCAGCAGCCCCTTTCGGGGAGTTATGGAGACCCAGTACTTC.